Following are 30 T cell receptor beta chains from one sample sequenced in a study of cytomegalovirus exposure and HLA in healthy donors. Produced via immunoSEQ multiplex PCR; TCRdb's table is partial and in-frame only. Altogether about 43,000 clones are present, roughly 90% being singletons, with the ten largest covering 5.6%. Sample: PBMCs. All receptors come from a man younger than 35 in good health and CMV-seronegative.

This clone is a singleton in its sample. V is TRBV6-4 and J is TRBJ2-7, with 7 bases identical to TRBD1. The germline V gene encodes CDR1 MRHNA and CDR2 SNTAGT. The CDR3 spans 15 residues. The V and J ends lost 6 bases and 2 bases, in that order; junction bases with no gene match: 10. CDR3 residues: CASRVEATGPYEQYF. DNA for the CDR3: TGTGCCAGCAGAGTGGAGGCGACAGGGCCCTACGAGCAGTACTTC.

The chain has TRBV6-6 and TRBJ2-5; tentative D call: TRBD1 (5 bases). The CDR3 has 15 residues. V was clipped by 7 bases and J by 5 bases, with 20 bases between them. Germline V gives CDR1 MNHNY, CDR2 SVGAGI (reference sequence). CDR3 nucleotide sequence: TGTGCCAGCAACCGAAATTTCAGGGTAATTGAGACCCAGTACTTC. Translating it yields CASNRNFRVIETQYF.

The chain couples TRBV7-6 to TRBJ2-5, with TRBD2 as a possible D gene (5 bases). There are 14 residues in the CDR3. Germline V lookup: CDR1 SGHVS, CDR2 FNYEAQ. With 4 bases removed from V and 7 bases from J, the gap between germline ends came to 16 bases. The CDR3 nucleotides are TGTGCCAGCAGCTCCGATGAGGGTATAGGGACCCAGTACTTC. Amino acid sequence: CASSSDEGIGTQYF.

The rearrangement uses TRBV5-1 and TRBJ2-5; 11 nucleotides line up with TRBD1. The CDR3 covers 15 residues. Trimming cost V 4 bases and J 3 bases; bases outside gene matches: 5. Germline lookup yields CDR1 SGHRS and CDR2 YFSETQ. The CDR3 is CASSVPGQGEETQYF. The CDR3 DNA reads TGCGCCAGCAGCGTACCGGGACAGGGGGAAGAGACCCAGTACTTC. Complete variable domain (other parts from reference TRBV5-1 and TRBJ2-5): KAGVTQTPRYLIKTRGQQVTLSCSPISGHRSVSWYQQTPGQGLQFLFEYFSETQRNKGNFPGRFSGRQFSNSRSEMNVSTLELGDSALYLCASSVPGQGEETQYFGPGTRLLVL.

This chain connects TRBV5-4 to TRBJ2-5, with 8 nucleotides matching TRBD2. The V gene's germline CDR1 is SGHNT and CDR2 YYREEE (reference sequence). Losses at the gene ends were 2 bases for V and 5 bases for J; bases not matched to a gene: 8. This CDR3 is built from 15 residues. CDR3 bases: TGTGCCAGCAGCTTTGTAGCGGGGATATCGGAGACCCAGTACTTC. Amino acids: CASSFVAGISETQYF.

The CDR3 sequence: CASSEGQGAWYEQYF. The CDR3 coding sequence is TGTGCCAGCAGCGAAGGACAGGGGGCATGGTACGAGCAGTACTTC. The chain recombines TRBV5-6 with TRBJ2-7, with TRBD1 matching 11 bases. V was clipped by 4 bases and J by 4 bases; unmatched bases: 7. The CDR3 has 15 residues. Looked up from germline, CDR1 is SGHDT and CDR2 is YYEEEE.

V and J are TRBV11-2 and TRBJ2-1, with 9 bases identical to TRBD2. The CDR3 consists of 16 residues. V lost 1 base and J lost 2; bases outside the gene matches: 3. Germline assignment: CDR1 SGHAT and CDR2 FQNNGV. Here the CDR3 reads CASSLGGGGAYNEQFF. CDR3 in DNA: TGTGCCAGCAGCTTAGGCGGCGGGGGGGCCTACAATGAGCAGTTCTTC.

Only one count was recorded for this clone. This chain links TRBV7-9 with TRBJ2-5, with 7 bases that match TRBD1. Losses at the gene ends were 3 bases for V and 2 bases for J; bases not matched to a gene: 12. CDR1 is SEHNR, CDR2 FQNEAQ, per germline (reference sequence). The CDR3 extends over 17 amino acids. The DNA of the CDR3 is TGTGCCAGCAGCTTCTCTCCGAGGGGGCTCGGGCAAGAGACCCAGTACTTC. Translated, it gives CASSFSPRGLGQETQYF.

This clone was seen a handful of times. Different DNA sequences within this sample yield the same CDR3. The chain couples TRBV4-3 to TRBJ2-7; 9 nucleotides agree with TRBD1. J lost 5 bases, V lost 0 bases, and 8 bases had no gene match. This CDR3 spans 16 amino acids. Germline CDR1 LGHNA, CDR2 YSLEER. CDR3 protein: CASSQDPGQGNHEQYF. The DNA for the CDR3 is TGCGCCAGCAGCCAAGATCCGGGACAGGGTAACCACGAGCAGTACTTC.

The chain combines TRBV7-2 with TRBJ2-3; tentative D call: TRBD2 (6 bases). The CDR3 is made up of 15 amino acids. Trimming cost V 1 base and J 10 bases, with 18 bases left between them. Germline lookup yields CDR1 SGHTA and CDR2 FQGNSA. CDR3 residues: CASSLDGGAREAQYF. DNA for the CDR3: TGTGCCAGCAGCTTAGATGGCGGGGCGAGGGAGGCGCAGTATTTT.

The chain joins TRBV6-5 to TRBJ1-3, with D perhaps TRBD1 (5 bases). The CDR3 loop spans 15 amino acids. Trimming pared 0 bases from V and 4 bases from J, leaving 10 bases between. Germline values: CDR1 MNHEY, CDR2 SVGAGI. The CDR3 spells CASSYSSGLGNTIYF. The CDR3 coding sequence is TGTGCCAGCAGTTACTCATCAGGGTTAGGAAACACCATATATTTT.

This chain links TRBV7-2 with TRBJ2-7; 7 bases agree with TRBD2. The length of the CDR3 is 16 residues. V lost 1 base and J lost 0; bases outside the gene matches: 6. Germline assignment: CDR1 SGHTA and CDR2 FQGNSA. This CDR3 reads CASSLVGGSSSYEQYF. CDR3 coding DNA: TGTGCCAGCAGCTTAGTAGGCGGGAGTAGCTCCTACGAGCAGTACTTC.

The chain couples TRBV7-3 to TRBJ2-1; 9 positions agree with TRBD2. The CDR3 extends over 15 amino acids. Trimming cost V 3 bases and J 6 bases; bases outside gene matches: 6. Germline V CDR1 and CDR2: SGHTA, FQGTGA. CDR3 DNA sequence: TGTGCCAGCAGCTTGCGGCGGGGGGGCCCCAATGAGCAGTTCTTC. It translates to CASSLRRGGPNEQFF.

This clone was seen only once. In DNA form, the CDR3 reads TGTGCCAGCAGAGGGACAGGGAGGGAGACCCAGTACTTC. Protein: CASRGTGRETQYF. The chain combines TRBV6-6 with TRBJ2-5; 9 bases map to TRBD1. Germline CDR1 MNHNY, CDR2 SVGAGI (reference sequence). The ends lost 6 bases at V and 5 bases at J; junction bases unmatched: 4. The CDR3 runs to 13 residues.

V and J are TRBV11-2 and TRBJ1-1; D is possibly TRBD1 (5 bases). Trimming removed 1 base from V and 4 bases from J, with 7 bases in between. The CDR3 consists of 13 residues. Per the germline V gene, CDR1 is SGHAT and CDR2 is FQNNGV. The CDR3, as DNA: TGTGCCAGCAGCTTAGCGCAGGGCACTGAAGCTTTCTTT. Translated: CASSLAQGTEAFF.

The chain recombines TRBV7-2 with TRBJ2-5, with a tentative D call TRBD1 (5 bases). There are 14 residues in the CDR3. The V end was cut by 6 bases, the J end by 1 base, with 12 bases between. CDR1 is SGHTA and CDR2 is FQGNSA in the germline V gene. CDR3 sequence reads: CASRIGVGQETQYF. The CDR3 DNA reads as TGTGCCAGCAGGATAGGGGTAGGCCAAGAGACCCAGTACTTC. Based on the CDR3 plus reference TRBV7-2 and TRBJ2-5, the full variable domain is GAGVSQSPSNKVTEKGKDVELRCDPISGHTALYWYRQSLGQGLEFLIYFQGNSAPDKSGLPSDRFSAERTGGSVSTLTIQRTQQEDSAVYLCASRIGVGQETQYFGPGTRLLVL.

This clone has more than one count but fewer than ten. V and J are TRBV7-3 and TRBJ1-1; D possibly corresponds to TRBD1 (5 bases). Trimming cost V 2 bases and J 4 bases, with 11 bases left between them. The CDR3 covers 14 residues. Per germline, CDR1 SGHTA and CDR2 FQGTGA. This CDR3 reads CASSLVGAGTEAFF. CDR3 DNA: TGTGCCAGCAGCTTAGTAGGGGCCGGCACTGAAGCTTTCTTT.

The CDR3 sequence: CASSQDLGDRGYEQYF. In nucleotides, the CDR3 is TGTGCCAGCAGCCAAGATCTCGGAGACAGGGGCTACGAGCAGTACTTC. This sequence joins TRBV4-2 and TRBJ2-7; 8 positions agree with TRBD1. Looked up from germline, CDR1 is LGHNA and CDR2 is YNFKEQ. The J segment lost 3 bases and the V segment lost 0 bases, leaving 7 bases of the junction unmatched. This CDR3 comprises 16 residues.

The CDR3 here is CASSILGQGGETQYF. CDR3 DNA sequence: TGTGCCAGTAGTATTCTGGGACAGGGAGGGGAGACCCAGTACTTC. The V gene is TRBV19, the J gene TRBJ2-5; 9 bases align to TRBD1. J lost 5 bases, V lost 3 bases, and 7 bases had no gene match. Germline loops: CDR1 LNHDA, CDR2 SQIVND (reference sequence). The CDR3 extends over 15 amino acids.

This chain joins TRBV6-1 and TRBJ1-4; weak D call: TRBD1 (5 bases). V dropped 7 bases and J dropped 4 bases, with 10 bases sitting between them. This CDR3 is built from 13 residues. The germline CDR1 and CDR2 sequences are MNHNS and SASEGT. CDR3 nucleotide sequence: TGTGCCAGCATGCGGGGCAATAATGAAAAACTGTTTTTT. This gives the protein CASMRGNNEKLFF.

This clone was found once. The chain employs TRBV4-1 and TRBJ2-3; 9 bases align to TRBD2. V shed 4 bases, J shed 2 bases, and the junction held 4 bases outside the gene matches. Germline V CDR1 and CDR2: MGHRA, YSYEKL. The CDR3 contains 15 residues. CDR3 in amino acids: CASSPRLAATDTQYF. The CDR3 nucleotides read TGCGCCAGCAGCCCTCGACTAGCGGCCACAGATACGCAGTATTTT.

This chain joins TRBV5-4 and TRBJ2-3; 9 bases line up with TRBD2. Unmatched junction bases numbered 18, after V lost 4 bases and J lost 0 bases. Germline V gives CDR1 SGHNT, CDR2 YYREEE (reference sequence). This CDR3 has 20 residues. This CDR3 reads CASSPRGRERGATSTDTQYF. The CDR3 bases are TGTGCCAGCAGCCCGAGGGGGCGTGAGCGGGGGGCCACTAGCACAGATACGCAGTATTTT.

The chain uses TRBV11-2 and TRBJ2-7, with D possibly matching TRBD2 (6 bases). Germline CDR1 reads SGHAT; CDR2 reads FQNNGV. V shed 5 bases and J shed 4 bases, with 9 bases lying between them. The CDR3 covers 12 residues. The CDR3 reads CASSPGGYEQYF. In DNA, the CDR3 is TGTGCCAGCAGCCCTGGGGGGTACGAGCAGTACTTC. The variable domain in full, with the rest retrieved from reference TRBV11-2 and TRBJ2-7, is EAGVAQSPRYKIIEKRQSVAFWCNPISGHATLYWYQQILGQGPKLLIQFQNNGVVDDSQLPKDRFSAERLKGVDSTLKIQPAKLEDSAVYLCASSPGGYEQYFGPGTRLTVT.

The chain recombines TRBV6-1 with TRBJ1-4; maybe TRBD1 (6 bases). CDR1 is MNHNS and CDR2 is SASEGT in the germline V gene. V lost 6 bases and J 7 bases, leaving 15 bases between the germline ends. The CDR3 has 14 amino acids. Here the CDR3 DNA reads TGTGCCAGCAGAGAGGACAGCTGGGGTGAAAAACTGTTTTTT. This translates into CASREDSWGEKLFF.

The rearrangement uses TRBV5-6 and TRBJ2-3; 9 bases fit TRBD1. CDR1 is SGHDT, CDR2 YYEEEE, per germline. V lost 5 bases and J lost 5; bases outside the gene matches: 9. The CDR3 is 15 residues long. The CDR3 region has the DNA TGTGCCAGCAGTCCTCGGGACAGGGATAGAGATACGCAGTATTTT. Its translation: CASSPRDRDRDTQYF.

The genes are TRBV6-6 and TRBJ2-5; TRBD2 matches 15 bases. Trimming removed 6 bases from V and 4 bases from J; junction bases left unmatched: 6. The CDR3 covers 16 residues. Germline V gene lookup returns CDR1 MNHNY and CDR2 SVGAGI (reference sequence). The CDR3 sequence: CASSRTSGRVGETQYF. For the CDR3, the DNA is TGTGCCAGCAGCCGGACTAGCGGGAGGGTTGGAGAGACCCAGTACTTC.

The CDR3 region is CASSLTGGSNQPQHF. The CDR3 nucleotides read TGTGCCAGCAGCTTAACGGGGGGTAGCAATCAGCCCCAGCATTTT. The chain combines TRBV7-2 with TRBJ1-5; weak D call: TRBD1 (5 bases). The V gene's germline CDR1 is SGHTA and CDR2 FQGNSA. The CDR3 sequence is 15 residues long. V gave up 2 bases and J gave up 0 bases, with 8 bases separating them. Variable domain in full (rest from reference TRBV7-2 and TRBJ1-5): GAGVSQSPSNKVTEKGKDVELRCDPISGHTALYWYRQSLGQGLEFLIYFQGNSAPDKSGLPSDRFSAERTGGSVSTLTIQRTQQEDSAVYLCASSLTGGSNQPQHFGDGTRLSIL.

The chain's CDR3 is CASSLAQYNSPLHF. The CDR3 DNA reads TGTGCCAGCAGCTTAGCACAGTATAATTCACCCCTCCACTTT. This chain links TRBV7-8 with TRBJ1-6; D is undetermined. V was pared by 0 bases and J by 4 bases, with 4 bases between. The CDR3 is 14 residues long. Germline V lookup: CDR1 SGHVS, CDR2 FQNEAQ.

CDR3 region: CASRGTGQNTEAFF. The CDR3 nucleotides are TGTGCCAGCAGGGGGACAGGCCAAAACACTGAAGCTTTCTTT. J is TRBJ1-1 and V is TRBV6-9; 8 nucleotides line up with TRBD1. In germline, CDR1 is MNHGY, CDR2 SVAAGI. This CDR3 contains 14 residues. The V and J ends lost 6 bases and 2 bases, in that order; junction bases with no gene match: 5.

This clone was seen just once. The chain recombines TRBV7-9 with TRBJ2-7, with 7 bases fitting TRBD1. Germline V gene lookup returns CDR1 SEHNR and CDR2 FQNEAQ (reference sequence). V trimming: 9 bases; J trimming: 1 base; junction bases outside the gene matches: 6. The CDR3 runs to 13 residues. The CDR3 sequence is CASRQGISYEQYF. CDR3 nucleotide sequence: TGTGCCAGTAGACAGGGAATATCCTACGAGCAGTACTTC.